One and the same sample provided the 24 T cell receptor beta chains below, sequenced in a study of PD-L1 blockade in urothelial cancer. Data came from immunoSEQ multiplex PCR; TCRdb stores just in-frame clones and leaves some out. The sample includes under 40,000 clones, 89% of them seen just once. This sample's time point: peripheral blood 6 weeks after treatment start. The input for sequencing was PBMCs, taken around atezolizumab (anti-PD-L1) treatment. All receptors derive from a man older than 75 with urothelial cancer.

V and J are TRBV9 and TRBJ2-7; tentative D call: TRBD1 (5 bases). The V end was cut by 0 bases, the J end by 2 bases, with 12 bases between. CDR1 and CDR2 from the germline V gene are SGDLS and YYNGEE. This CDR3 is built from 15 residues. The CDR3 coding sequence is TGTGCCAGCAGCGTAGGTCAGGGTAGCCCCTACGAGCAGTACTTC. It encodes CASSVGQGSPYEQYF.

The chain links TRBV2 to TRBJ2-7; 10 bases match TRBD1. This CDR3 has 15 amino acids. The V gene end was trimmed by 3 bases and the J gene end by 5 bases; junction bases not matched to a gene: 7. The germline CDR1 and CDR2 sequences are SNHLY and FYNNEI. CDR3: CASSDPGTGDHEQYF. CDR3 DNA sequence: TGTGCCAGCAGTGATCCCGGGACAGGGGACCACGAGCAGTACTTC.

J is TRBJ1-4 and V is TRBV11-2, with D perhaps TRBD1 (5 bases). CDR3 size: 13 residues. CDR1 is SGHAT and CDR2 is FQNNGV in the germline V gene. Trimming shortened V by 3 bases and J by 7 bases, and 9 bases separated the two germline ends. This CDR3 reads CASSFGGGEKLFF. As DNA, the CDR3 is TGTGCCAGCAGCTTTGGGGGGGGTGAAAAACTGTTTTTT.

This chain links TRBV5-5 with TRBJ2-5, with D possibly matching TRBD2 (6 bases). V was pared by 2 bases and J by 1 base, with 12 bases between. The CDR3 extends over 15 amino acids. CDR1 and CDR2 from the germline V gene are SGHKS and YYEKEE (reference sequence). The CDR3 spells CASSFGGNRQETQYF. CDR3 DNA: TGTGCCAGCAGCTTCGGGGGAAATCGCCAAGAGACCCAGTACTTC.

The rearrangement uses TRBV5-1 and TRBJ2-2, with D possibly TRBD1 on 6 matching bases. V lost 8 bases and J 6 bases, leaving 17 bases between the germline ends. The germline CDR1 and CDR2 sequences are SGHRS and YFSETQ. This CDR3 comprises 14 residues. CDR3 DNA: TGCGCCAGTACGAAGGGGGACATCTCCGGGGAGCTGTTTTTT. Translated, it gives CASTKGDISGELFF.

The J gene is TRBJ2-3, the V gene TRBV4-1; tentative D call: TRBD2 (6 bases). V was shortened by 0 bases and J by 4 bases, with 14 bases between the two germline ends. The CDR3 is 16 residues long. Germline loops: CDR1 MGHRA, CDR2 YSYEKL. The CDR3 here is CASSQDYGGMADTQYF. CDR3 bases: TGCGCCAGCAGCCAAGATTACGGAGGGATGGCAGATACGCAGTATTTT.

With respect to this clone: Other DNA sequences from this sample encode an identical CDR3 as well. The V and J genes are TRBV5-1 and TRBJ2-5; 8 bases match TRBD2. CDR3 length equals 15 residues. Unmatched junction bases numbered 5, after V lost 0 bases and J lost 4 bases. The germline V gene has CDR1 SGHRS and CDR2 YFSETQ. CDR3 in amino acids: CASSLAGGDGETQYF. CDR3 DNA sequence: TGCGCCAGCAGCTTGGCCGGGGGGGACGGAGAGACCCAGTACTTC.

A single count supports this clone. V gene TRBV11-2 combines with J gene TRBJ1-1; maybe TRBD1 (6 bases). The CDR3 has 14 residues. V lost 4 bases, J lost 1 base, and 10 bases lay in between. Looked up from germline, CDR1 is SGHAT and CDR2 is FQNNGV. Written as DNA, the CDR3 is TGTGCCAGCAGCTCCCAACAGGGGAACACTGAAGCTTTCTTT. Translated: CASSSQQGNTEAFF.

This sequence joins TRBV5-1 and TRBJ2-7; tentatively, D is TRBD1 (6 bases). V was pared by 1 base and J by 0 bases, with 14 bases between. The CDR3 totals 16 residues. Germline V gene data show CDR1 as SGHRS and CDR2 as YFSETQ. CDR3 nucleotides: TGCGCCAGCAGCTTGACACCTAGGGGGAGCTCCTACGAGCAGTACTTC. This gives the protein CASSLTPRGSSYEQYF.

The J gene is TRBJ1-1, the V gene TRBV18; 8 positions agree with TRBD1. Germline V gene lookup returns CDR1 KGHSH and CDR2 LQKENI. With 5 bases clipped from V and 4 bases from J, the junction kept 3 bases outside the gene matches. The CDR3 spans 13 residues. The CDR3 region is CASSSDRGTEAFF. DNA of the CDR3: TGTGCCAGCTCATCCGACAGGGGCACTGAAGCTTTCTTT. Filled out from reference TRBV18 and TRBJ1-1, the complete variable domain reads NAGVMQNPRHLVRRRGQEARLRCSPMKGHSHVYWYRQLPEEGLKFMVYLQKENIIDESGMPKERFSAEFPKEGPSILRIQQVVRGDSAAYFCASSSDRGTEAFFGQGTRLTVV.

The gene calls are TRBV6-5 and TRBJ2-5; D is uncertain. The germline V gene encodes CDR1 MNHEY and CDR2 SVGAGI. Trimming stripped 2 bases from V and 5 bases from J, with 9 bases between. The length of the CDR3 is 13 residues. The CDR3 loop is CASSYPSRETQYF. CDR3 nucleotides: TGTGCCAGCAGTTACCCTAGTCGCGAGACCCAGTACTTC.

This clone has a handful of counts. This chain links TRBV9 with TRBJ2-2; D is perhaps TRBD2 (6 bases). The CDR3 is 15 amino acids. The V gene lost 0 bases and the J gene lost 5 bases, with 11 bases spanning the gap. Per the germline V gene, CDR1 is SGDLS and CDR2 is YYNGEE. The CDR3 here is CASSVEGLATGELFF. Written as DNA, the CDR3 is TGTGCCAGCAGCGTAGAAGGTCTAGCGACCGGGGAGCTGTTTTTT.

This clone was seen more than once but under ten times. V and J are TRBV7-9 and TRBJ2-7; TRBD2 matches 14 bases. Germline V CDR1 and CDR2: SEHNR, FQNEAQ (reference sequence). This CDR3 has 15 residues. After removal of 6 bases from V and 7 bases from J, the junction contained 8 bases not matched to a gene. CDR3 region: CASSLSGTSGREQYF. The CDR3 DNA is TGTGCCAGCAGTCTGTCCGGGACTAGCGGGAGAGAGCAGTACTTC.

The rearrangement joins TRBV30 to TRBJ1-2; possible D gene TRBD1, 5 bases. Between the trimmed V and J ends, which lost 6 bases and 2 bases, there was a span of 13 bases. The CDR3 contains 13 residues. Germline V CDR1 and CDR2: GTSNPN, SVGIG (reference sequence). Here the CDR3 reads CACWTWRNYGYTF. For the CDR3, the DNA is TGTGCCTGCTGGACATGGCGCAACTATGGCTACACCTTC.

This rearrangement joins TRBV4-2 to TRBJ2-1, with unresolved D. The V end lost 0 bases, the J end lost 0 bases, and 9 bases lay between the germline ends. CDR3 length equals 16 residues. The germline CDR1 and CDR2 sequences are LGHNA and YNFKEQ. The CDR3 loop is CASSQDPASSYNEQFF. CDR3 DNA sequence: TGTGCCAGCAGCCAAGACCCAGCGAGCTCCTACAATGAGCAGTTCTTC.

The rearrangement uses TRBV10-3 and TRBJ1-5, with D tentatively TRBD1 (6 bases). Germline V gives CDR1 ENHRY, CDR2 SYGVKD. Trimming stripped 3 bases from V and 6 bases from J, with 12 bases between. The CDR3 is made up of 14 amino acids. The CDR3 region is CAISDQGSSQPQHF. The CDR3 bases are TGTGCCATCAGTGATCAGGGGTCCAGTCAGCCCCAGCATTTT.

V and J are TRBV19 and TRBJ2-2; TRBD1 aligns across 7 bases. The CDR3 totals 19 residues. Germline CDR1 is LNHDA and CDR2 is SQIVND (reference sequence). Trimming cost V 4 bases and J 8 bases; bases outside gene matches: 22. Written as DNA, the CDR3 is TGTGCCAGTAGTACCCTTATCAGGGGGACAGACTTCGCCGTAGGGGAGCTGTTTTTT. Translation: CASSTLIRGTDFAVGELFF.

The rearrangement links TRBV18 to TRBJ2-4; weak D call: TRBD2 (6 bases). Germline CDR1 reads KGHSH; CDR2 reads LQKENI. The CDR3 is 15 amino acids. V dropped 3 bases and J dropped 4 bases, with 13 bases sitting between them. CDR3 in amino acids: CASSPGEGGKNIQYF. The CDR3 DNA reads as TGTGCCAGCTCACCCGGGGAAGGAGGGAAAAACATTCAGTACTTC.

The CDR3 region has the DNA TGTGCCATCAGTGTAGGGGTTTCAGAAGCTTTCTTT. Encoded protein: CAISVGVSEAFF. The rearrangement links TRBV10-3 to TRBJ1-1, with TRBD1 as a possible D gene (5 bases). Germline V CDR1 and CDR2: ENHRY, SYGVKD. This CDR3 spans 12 amino acids. Trimming took 4 bases from V and 8 from J, leaving 11 bases between them.

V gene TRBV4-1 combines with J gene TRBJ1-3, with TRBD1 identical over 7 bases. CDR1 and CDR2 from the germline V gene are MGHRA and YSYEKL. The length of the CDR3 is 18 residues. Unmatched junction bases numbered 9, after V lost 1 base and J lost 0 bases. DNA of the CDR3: TGCGCCAGCAGCCAAGGATTTAGAGGGGGCCCCTCTGGAAACACCATATATTTT. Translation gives CASSQGFRGGPSGNTIYF.

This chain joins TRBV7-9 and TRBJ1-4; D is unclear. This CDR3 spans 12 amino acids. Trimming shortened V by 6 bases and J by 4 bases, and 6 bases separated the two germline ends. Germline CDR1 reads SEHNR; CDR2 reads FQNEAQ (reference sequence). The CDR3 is CASSRGNEKLFF. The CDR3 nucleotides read TGTGCCAGCAGTCGGGGTAATGAAAAACTGTTTTTT.

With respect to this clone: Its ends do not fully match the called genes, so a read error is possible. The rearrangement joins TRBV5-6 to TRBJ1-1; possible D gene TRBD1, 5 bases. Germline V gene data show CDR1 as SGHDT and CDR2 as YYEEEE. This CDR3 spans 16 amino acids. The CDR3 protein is CASSGEFRTLNTEAFF. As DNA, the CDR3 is TGTGCCAGCAGCGGAGAGTTTCGGACACTGAATACTGAAGCTTTCTTT.

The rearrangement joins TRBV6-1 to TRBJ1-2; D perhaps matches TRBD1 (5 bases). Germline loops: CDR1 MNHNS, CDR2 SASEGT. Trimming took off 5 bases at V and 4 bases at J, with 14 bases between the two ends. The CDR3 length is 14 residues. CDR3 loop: CASSSAGGVYGYTF. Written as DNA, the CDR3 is TGTGCCAGCAGTTCCGCGGGGGGTGTCTATGGCTACACCTTC.

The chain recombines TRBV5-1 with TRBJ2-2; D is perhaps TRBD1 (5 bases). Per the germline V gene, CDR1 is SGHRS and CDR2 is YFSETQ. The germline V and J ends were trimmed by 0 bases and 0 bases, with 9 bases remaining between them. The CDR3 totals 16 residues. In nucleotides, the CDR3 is TGCGCCAGCAGCTTGGAGGTGGGGCCGAACACCGGGGAGCTGTTTTTT. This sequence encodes CASSLEVGPNTGELFF.